Listed below are T cell receptor beta chains from one sample, sequenced in a study of blood T cell repertoires in COVID-19. Here immunoSEQ multiplex PCR was the method, and the copy in TCRdb shows in-frame clones only, minus some. Of about 180,000 clones listed, 86% are singletons. Specimen: PBMCs or T cells enriched from blood (not recorded which). These receptors were taken from a woman aged 25-40 years who had recovered from COVID-19. Each CDR3 is given with its conserved first and last residue. D genes are given only for firm matches. Part of the rows lack a size; the others show once, few, many or a class for expanded clones.

j_gene	d_gene	v_gene	abundance	CDR3aa	CDR3nt
TRBJ2-7	TRBD2	TRBV30	-	CAWTSGRYEQYF	TGTGCCTGGACTAGCGGGAGGTACGAGCAGTACTTC
TRBJ2-7	TRBD1	TRBV18	-	CASSPRTGVVHEQYF	TGTGCCAGCTCACCACGGACAGGAGTCGTCCACGAGCAGTACTTC
TRBJ2-3	-	TRBV27	-	CAVRGSTDTQYF	TGTGCCGTCAGGGGTAGCACAGATACGCAGTATTTT
TRBJ2-1	-	TRBV6-1	-	CASSEFQAGFASSYNEQFF	TGTGCCAGCAGTGAGTTCCAGGCCGGATTCGCGAGTTCCTACAATGAGCAGTTCTTC
TRBJ1-4	TRBD1	TRBV7-2	-	CASSLEAITQGRNEKLFF	TGTGCCAGCAGCTTAGAAGCCATAACACAGGGGCGGAATGAAAAACTGTTTTTT
TRBJ2-3	TRBD2	TRBV9	-	CASSVQRGLAEESTDTQYF	TGTGCCAGCAGCGTCCAAAGGGGACTAGCGGAAGAAAGCACAGATACGCAGTATTTT
TRBJ2-5	-	TRBV27	-	CASSLREQETQYF	TGTGCCAGCAGTTTAAGGGAGCAAGAGACCCAGTACTTC
TRBJ2-1	TRBD1	TRBV4-1	-	CASSRDRDNEQFF	TGCGCCAGCAGCCGCGACAGGGACAATGAGCAGTTCTTC
TRBJ1-1	-	TRBV3-1/TRBV3-2	-	CASSELQGRTEAFF	TGTGCCAGCAGCGAATTGCAGGGAAGGACTGAAGCTTTCTTT
TRBJ2-5	TRBD1	TRBV12-3/TRBV12-4	-	CASRLGQAMTQYF	TGTGCCAGCAGACTTGGACAGGCAATGACCCAGTACTTC
TRBJ1-6	-	TRBV5-1	-	CASSLGDSQNNSPLHF	TGCGCCAGCAGCTTGGGTGACAGCCAGAATAATTCACCCCTCCACTTT
TRBJ2-3	TRBD2	TRBV25-1	-	CASSESLAGDLGTDTQYF	TGTGCCAGCAGTGAATCACTAGCGGGAGATTTGGGCACAGATACGCAGTATTTT
TRBJ2-6	TRBD1	TRBV28	once	CASSRQGGGANVLTF	TGTGCCAGCAGTCGACAGGGTGGTGGGGCCAACGTCCTGACTTTC
TRBJ2-7	-	TRBV7-9	-	CASSLAGENPYEQYF	TGTGCCAGCAGCTTAGCGGGAGAAAATCCCTACGAGCAGTACTTC
TRBJ1-1	TRBD1	TRBV2	-	CASREDRASEVWRRTEAFF	TGTGCCAGCAGGGAGGACAGGGCTTCGGAGGTGTGGAGGAGGACTGAAGCTTTCTTT
TRBJ2-5	-	TRBV18	-	CASSPFQGRETQYF	TGTGCCAGCTCACCCTTCCAGGGCAGGGAGACCCAGTACTTC
TRBJ2-3	-	TRBV6-5	-	CASSPRGARTDTQYF	TGTGCCAGCAGCCCCCGGGGGGCTCGCACAGATACGCAGTATTTT
TRBJ2-3	TRBD2	TRBV9	-	CASSVGTRSLIGTQYF	TGTGCCAGCAGCGTAGGGACTAGATCTCTGATCGGTACGCAGTATTTT
TRBJ2-3	TRBD2	TRBV5-4	few	CASSHNLAGGPDTQYF	TGTGCCAGCAGCCATAACCTAGCGGGAGGGCCTGATACGCAGTATTTT
TRBJ2-7	TRBD2	TRBV5-1	-	CASSSGLEVGEQYF	TGCGCCAGCAGCTCGGGACTAGAAGTAGGCGAGCAGTACTTC
TRBJ2-1	TRBD2	TRBV5-1	-	CASSGDYYNEQFF	TGCGCCAGCAGCGGGGACTACTACAATGAGCAGTTCTTC
TRBJ2-3	TRBD2	TRBV18	-	CASSPQGGLGSTDTQYF	TGTGCCAGCTCACCTCAGGGAGGACTAGGGAGCACAGATACGCAGTATTTT